One and the same sample provided the 15 T cell receptor beta chains below, sequenced in a study of neurological immune-mediated disorders. TCRdb redid the calling of the 5' RACE reads with MiXCR, one entry per CDR3 protein. This sample carries fewer than 40,000 distinct CDR3 sequences, around 5% of them seen once, and the ten largest clones take roughly 9%. What was sequenced was CD4+ T cells from blood. These receptors all come from a man between 18 and 29 years old in good health.

Within the sample, this clonotype is medium-sized. The rearrangement links TRBV5-1 to TRBJ2-2; D is possibly TRBD2 (5 bases). This CDR3 contains 15 residues. V lost 4 bases to trimming and J lost 4 bases, with 14 bases between them. CDR1 is SGHRS, CDR2 YFSETQ, per germline. The CDR3 region is CASSPEWAGTGELFF. The CDR3 nucleotides read TGCGCCAGCAGCCCGGAGTGGGCGGGCACCGGGGAGCTGTTTTTT.

This clonotype occurred many times. V and J are TRBV7-2 and TRBJ1-2, with TRBD1 matching 8 bases. Germline assignment: CDR1 SGHTA and CDR2 FQGNSA. J gave up 8 bases and V 5 bases, and 4 bases lay outside the gene matches. The CDR3 has 12 residues. CDR3 loop: CASSRTGNGYTF. CDR3 coding DNA: TGTGCCAGCAGCAGGACAGGGAACGGCTACACCTTC.

This clonotype has ten or more counts. V usage is TRBV5-6 and J usage is TRBJ1-1; D ambiguous. From germline, CDR1 is SGHDT and CDR2 YYEEEE. This CDR3 has 14 amino acids. The V end lost 0 bases, the J end lost 1 base, and 7 bases lay between the germline ends. In DNA form, the CDR3 reads TGTGCCAGCAGCTTGGTTGTGGCGAACACTGAAGCTTTCTTT. It is translated as CASSLVVANTEAFF. Supplemented by reference TRBV5-6 and TRBJ1-1, the full variable domain reads DAGVTQSPTHLIKTRGQQVTLRCSPKSGHDTVSWYQQALGQGPQFIFQYYEEEERQRGNFPDRFSGHQFPNYSSELNVNALLLGDSALYLCASSLVVANTEAFFGQGTRLTVV.

This clonotype was observed many times. CDR3 nucleotides: TGCAGCGTTACTAAAGGCGCCGGGGTCACTGAAGCTTTCTTT. Translation gives CSVTKGAGVTEAFF. The chain employs TRBV29-1 and TRBJ1-1; D gene uncertain. This CDR3 has 14 amino acids. With 5 bases removed from V and 4 bases from J, the gap between germline ends came to 17 bases. Germline V lookup: CDR1 SQVTM, CDR2 ANQGSEA. Variable domain in full (rest from reference TRBV29-1 and TRBJ1-1): SAVISQKPSRDICQRGTSLTIQCQVDSQVTMMFWYRQQPGQSLTLIATANQGSEATYESGFVIDKFPISRPNLTFSTLTVSNMSPEDSSIYLCSVTKGAGVTEAFFGQGTRLTVV.

At least ten counts were recorded for this clonotype. The J gene is TRBJ2-2, the V gene TRBV24-1; D is undetermined. The CDR3 covers 12 residues. V was cut by 4 bases and J by 5 bases, with 4 bases left in between. Germline CDR1 reads KGHDR; CDR2 reads SFDVKD. For the CDR3, the DNA is TGTGCCACCAGTGAGGGTACCGGGGAGCTGTTTTTT. Encoded protein: CATSEGTGELFF.

Many counts were recorded for this clonotype. The genes are TRBV7-3 and TRBJ2-7; D may be TRBD1 (6 bases). Germline loops: CDR1 SGHTA, CDR2 FQGTGA. CDR3 size: 14 residues. With 5 bases removed from V and 2 bases from J, the gap between germline ends came to 13 bases. The CDR3 loop is CASSPDRGPYEQYF. DNA of the CDR3: TGTGCCAGCAGCCCGGACAGAGGTCCCTACGAGCAGTACTTC. Together with reference TRBV7-3 and TRBJ2-7, the CDR3 gives the full variable domain: GAGVSQTPSNKVTEKGKYVELRCDPISGHTALYWYRQSLGQGPEFLIYFQGTGAADDSGLPNDRFFAVRPEGSVSTLKIQRTERGDSAVYLCASSPDRGPYEQYFGPGTRLTVT.

This clonotype was counted many times. The chain joins TRBV7-9 to TRBJ2-5, with D unclear. The CDR3 is 13 residues long. Looked up from germline, CDR1 is SEHNR and CDR2 is FQNEAQ (reference sequence). Trimming took off 1 base at V and 1 base at J, with 4 bases between the two ends. CDR3: CASSLDVQETQYF. CDR3 nucleotide sequence: TGTGCCAGCAGCTTAGACGTCCAAGAGACCCAGTACTTC.

There are many counts of this clonotype. The rearrangement joins TRBV12-3 or TRBV12-4 to TRBJ2-2, with unresolved D. This CDR3 region has 15 residues. The V and J ends lost 1 base and 0 bases respectively, with 6 bases between them. CDR3 DNA: TGTGCCAGCAGTTTAGTAGTTGCGAACACCGGGGAGCTGTTTTTT. As protein: CASSLVVANTGELFF.

Many counts were recorded for this clonotype. V gene TRBV6-2 or TRBV6-3 combines with J gene TRBJ2-1, with TRBD2 identical over 7 bases. The junction had 12 bases not matched to a gene; V was cut back by 2 bases and J by 8 bases. CDR1 is MNHEY and CDR2 is SVGEGT in the germline V gene. The CDR3 consists of 16 residues. The CDR3 DNA sequence: TGTGCCAGCAGTTACCAACTCGGGCTAGCGGCGGATGAGCAGTTCTTC. It is translated as CASSYQLGLAADEQFF.

This clonotype was found many times. The chain couples TRBV7-3 to TRBJ2-1, with 13 bases that match TRBD2. After removal of 5 bases from V and 12 bases from J, the junction contained 10 bases not matched to a gene. This CDR3 region has 15 residues. Germline V gene data show CDR1 as SGHTA and CDR2 as FQGTGA. CDR3 sequence: CASSPTSGGAGRQFF. The CDR3, as DNA: TGTGCCAGCAGCCCTACTAGCGGGGGGGCGGGGAGGCAGTTCTTC.

This clonotype was picked up many times. The rearrangement uses TRBV4-3 and TRBJ2-7, with 12 bases that match TRBD2. The CDR3 spans 15 residues. With V trimmed by 2 bases and J by 3 bases, 2 bases remained unmatched. Germline V CDR1 and CDR2: LGHNA, YSLEER. CDR3 bases: TGCGCCAGCAGCCAACTAGCGGGGGGGAACTACGAGCAGTACTTC. It is translated as CASSQLAGGNYEQYF.

This clonotype was observed at least ten times. The chain couples TRBV20-1 to TRBJ1-1; D is unresolved. Looked up from germline, CDR1 is DFQATT and CDR2 is SNEGSKA (reference sequence). Trimming stripped 5 bases from V and 4 bases from J, with 14 bases between. The CDR3 covers 13 residues. The CDR3 here is CSAHKSGITEAFF. CDR3 DNA: TGCAGTGCTCACAAAAGTGGGATCACTGAAGCTTTCTTT.

This clonotype was detected ten times or more. The rearrangement joins TRBV6-5 to TRBJ1-5; possible D gene TRBD1, 6 bases. CDR1 MNHEY and CDR2 SVGAGI come from the germline V gene. V lost 6 bases, J lost 6 bases, and 12 bases lay in between. This CDR3 region has 13 residues. In nucleotides, the CDR3 is TGTGCCAGCAGGAAATTCAGGGGTCAGCCCCAGCATTTT. Translated: CASRKFRGQPQHF.

This clonotype was detected ten times or more. V and J are TRBV10-3 and TRBJ1-1; 8 bases map to TRBD1. The junction had 4 bases not matched to a gene; V was cut back by 5 bases and J by 2 bases. Germline lookup yields CDR1 ENHRY and CDR2 SYGVKD. The CDR3 extends over 14 amino acids. For the CDR3, the DNA is TGTGCCATCAGTTCGGACAGGGTTAACACTGAAGCTTTCTTT. It codes for CAISSDRVNTEAFF.

This clonotype was observed at least ten times. This chain uses TRBV7-2 with TRBJ1-1; D is perhaps TRBD1 (6 bases). Germline loops: CDR1 SGHTA, CDR2 FQGNSA. The V end was cut by 5 bases, the J end by 0 bases, with 10 bases between. The CDR3 is 14 amino acids. DNA for the CDR3: TGTGCCAGCAGCCCCACAGGGATGAACACTGAAGCTTTCTTT. Translation: CASSPTGMNTEAFF.